This T cell receptor (beta chain) was observed in a study of shared clonotypes between healthy human individuals. The V segment lost 4 bases and the J segment 5 bases; nucleotides outside the gene matches: 18. This CDR3 region has 18 residues. CDR1 is SGHRS and CDR2 is YFSETQ in the germline V gene. Repertoires were generated with immunoSEQ multiplex PCR, while TCRdb's copy carries only in-frame clones and drops some. The data contain 600,000 to 700,000 clones, 55% to 85% of them singletons. Material for sequencing was memory CD4+ T cells sorted from blood. Regarding subset: CD45RA-negative fraction. This receptor was taken from a woman in her twenties or thirties in good health. The chain employs TRBV5-1 and TRBJ2-5, with TRBD1 matching over 9 bases. CDR3 in DNA: TGCGCCAGCAGCATCGGACAGGGGAGCTTTTATGGGGCGGAGACCCAGTACTTC. Translated: CASSIGQGSFYGAETQYF. Full variable domain (rest looked up from reference TRBV5-1 and TRBJ2-5): KAGVTQTPRYLIKTRGQQVTLSCSPISGHRSVSWYQQTPGQGLQFLFEYFSETQRNKGNFPGRFSGRQFSNSRSEMNVSTLELGDSALYLCASSIGQGSFYGAETQYFGPGTRLLVL.